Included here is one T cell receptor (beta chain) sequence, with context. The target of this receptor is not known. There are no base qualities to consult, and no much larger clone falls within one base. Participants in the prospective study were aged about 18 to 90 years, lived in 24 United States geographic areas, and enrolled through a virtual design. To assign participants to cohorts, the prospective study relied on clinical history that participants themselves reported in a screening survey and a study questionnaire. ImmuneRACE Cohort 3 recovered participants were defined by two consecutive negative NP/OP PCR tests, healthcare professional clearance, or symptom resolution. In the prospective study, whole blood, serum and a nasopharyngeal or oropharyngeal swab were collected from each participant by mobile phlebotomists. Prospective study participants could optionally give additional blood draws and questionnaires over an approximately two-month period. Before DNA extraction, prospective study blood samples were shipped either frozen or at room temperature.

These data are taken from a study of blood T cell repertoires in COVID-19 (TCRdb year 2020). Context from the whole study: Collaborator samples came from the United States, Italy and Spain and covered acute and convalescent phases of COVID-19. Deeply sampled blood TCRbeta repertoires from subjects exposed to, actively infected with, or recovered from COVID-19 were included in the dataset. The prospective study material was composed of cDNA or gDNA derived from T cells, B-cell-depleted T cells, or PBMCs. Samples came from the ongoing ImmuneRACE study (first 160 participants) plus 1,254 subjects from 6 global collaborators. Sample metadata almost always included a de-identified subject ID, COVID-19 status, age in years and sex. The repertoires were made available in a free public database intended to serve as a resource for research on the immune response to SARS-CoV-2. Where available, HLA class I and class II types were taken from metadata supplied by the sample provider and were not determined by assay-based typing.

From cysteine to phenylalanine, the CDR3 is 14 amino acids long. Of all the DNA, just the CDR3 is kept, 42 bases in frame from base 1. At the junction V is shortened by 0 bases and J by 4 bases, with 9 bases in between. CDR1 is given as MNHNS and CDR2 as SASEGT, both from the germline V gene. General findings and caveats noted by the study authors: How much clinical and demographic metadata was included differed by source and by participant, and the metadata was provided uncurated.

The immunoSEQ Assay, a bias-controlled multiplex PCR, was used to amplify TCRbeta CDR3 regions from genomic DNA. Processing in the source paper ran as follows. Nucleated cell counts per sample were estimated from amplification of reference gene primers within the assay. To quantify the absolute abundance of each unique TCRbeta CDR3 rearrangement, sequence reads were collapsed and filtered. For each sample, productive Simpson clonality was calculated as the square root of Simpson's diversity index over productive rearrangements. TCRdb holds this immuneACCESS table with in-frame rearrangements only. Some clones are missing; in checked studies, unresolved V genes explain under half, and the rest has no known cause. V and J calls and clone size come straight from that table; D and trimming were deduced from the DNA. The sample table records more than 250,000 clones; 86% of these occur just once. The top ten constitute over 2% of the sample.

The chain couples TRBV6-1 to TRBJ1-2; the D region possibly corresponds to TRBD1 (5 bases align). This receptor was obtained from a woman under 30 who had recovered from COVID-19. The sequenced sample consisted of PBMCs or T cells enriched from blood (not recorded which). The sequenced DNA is TGTGCCAGCAGTGAAGCGCTAAGGGGCTATGGCTACACCTTC. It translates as CASSEALRGYGYTF.